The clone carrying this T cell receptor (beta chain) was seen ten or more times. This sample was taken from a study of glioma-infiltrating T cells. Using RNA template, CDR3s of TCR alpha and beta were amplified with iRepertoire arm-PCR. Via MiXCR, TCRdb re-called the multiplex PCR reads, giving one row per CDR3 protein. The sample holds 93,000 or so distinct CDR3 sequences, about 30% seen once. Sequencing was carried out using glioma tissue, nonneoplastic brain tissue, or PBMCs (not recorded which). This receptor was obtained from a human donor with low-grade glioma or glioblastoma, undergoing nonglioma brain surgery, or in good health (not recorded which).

The CDR3 nucleotides read TGTGCCACCGAGGACAGCTTCGGAAACACCATATATTTT. It specifies CATEDSFGNTIYF. V usage is TRBV2 and J usage is TRBJ1-3; tentatively, D is TRBD1 (6 bases). Trimming pared 10 bases from V and 4 bases from J, leaving 14 bases between. Per germline, CDR1 SNHLY and CDR2 FYNNEI. The CDR3 totals 13 residues.